One and the same sample provided the 32 T cell receptor beta chains below, sequenced in a study of cytomegalovirus exposure and HLA in healthy donors. The PCR was carried out with 60 Vbeta primers and 13 Jbeta primers. Libraries were prepared by immunoSEQ multiplex PCR; TCRdb keeps only in-frame clonotypes and omits some of them. Of about 170,000 clones in the sample, 79% were seen once. Sequenced sample: PBMCs. The receptors come from a woman between 50 and 59 years old in good health and CMV-seronegative.

The chain couples TRBV4-3 to TRBJ2-1, with 10 bases that match TRBD2. The CDR3 length is 17 residues. From germline, CDR1 is LGHNA and CDR2 YSLEER. After removal of 0 bases from V and 4 bases from J, the junction contained 6 bases not matched to a gene. The CDR3 region is CASSQDQREGLYNEQFF. CDR3 bases: TGCGCCAGCAGCCAAGACCAGCGGGAGGGCTTATACAATGAGCAGTTCTTC.

This sequence joins TRBV7-9 and TRBJ1-2, with 9 bases identical to TRBD1. The germline gives CDR1 SEHNR, CDR2 FQNEAQ (reference sequence). The junction had 6 bases not matched to a gene; V was cut back by 2 bases and J by 8 bases. The CDR3 extends over 14 amino acids. The CDR3 loop reads CASSLPWTGDGYTF. Here the CDR3 DNA reads TGTGCCAGCAGCTTACCTTGGACAGGGGACGGCTACACCTTC.

The chain is built from TRBV6-5 and TRBJ1-3; D might be TRBD1 (5 bases). In germline, CDR1 is MNHEY, CDR2 SVGAGI. The CDR3 spans 14 residues. The germline V and J ends were trimmed by 7 bases and 4 bases, with 14 bases remaining between them. CDR3 DNA sequence: TGTGCCAGCACCGGGGGGGGAGCAGGAAACACCATATATTTT. Its translation is CASTGGGAGNTIYF.

The sample holds one count of this clone. This sequence joins TRBV2 and TRBJ1-5, with D perhaps matching TRBD1 (5 bases). Trimming stripped 4 bases from V and 0 bases from J, with 10 bases between. This CDR3 has 15 residues. Germline CDR1 and CDR2: SNHLY and FYNNEI. This CDR3 is CASSVGQNSNQPQHF. The CDR3 region has the DNA TGTGCCAGCAGTGTGGGGCAGAATAGCAATCAGCCCCAGCATTTT.

The sample holds one count of this clone. This chain uses TRBV25-1 with TRBJ1-2; a possible D gene is TRBD1 (5 bases). The CDR3 totals 13 residues. V gave up 3 bases and J gave up 2 bases, with 7 bases separating them. The germline gives CDR1 MGHDK, CDR2 SYGVNS. CDR3 nucleotide sequence: TGTGCCAGCAGTGAGACAGTAAACTATGGCTACACCTTC. Its protein product is CASSETVNYGYTF.

The CDR3 region is CASSLAGTETQYF. DNA of the CDR3: TGCGCCAGCAGCTTGGCGGGTACAGAGACCCAGTACTTC. The chain joins TRBV5-1 to TRBJ2-5; D call uncertain. V dropped 0 bases and J dropped 4 bases, with 7 bases sitting between them. Per germline, CDR1 SGHRS and CDR2 YFSETQ. This CDR3 spans 13 amino acids. The full variable domain, rest sourced from reference TRBV5-1 and TRBJ2-5, is KAGVTQTPRYLIKTRGQQVTLSCSPISGHRSVSWYQQTPGQGLQFLFEYFSETQRNKGNFPGRFSGRQFSNSRSEMNVSTLELGDSALYLCASSLAGTETQYFGPGTRLLVL.

This clone appeared a single time. The chain employs TRBV19 and TRBJ1-5; TRBD1 agrees at 8 bases. The V segment lost 6 bases and the J segment 3 bases; nucleotides outside the gene matches: 10. The CDR3 spans 16 residues. CDR1 and CDR2 (germline): LNHDA, SQIVND (reference sequence). The CDR3 here is CASRITGGVTNQPQHF. In DNA form, the CDR3 reads TGTGCCAGTAGGATTACAGGGGGTGTCACCAATCAGCCCCAGCATTTT.

The rearrangement uses TRBV29-1 and TRBJ1-2, with a possible D match to TRBD1 (5 bases). Germline CDR1 and CDR2: SQVTM and ANQGSEA. CDR3 size: 15 residues. V lost 4 bases and J lost 4, with 19 bases in between. The CDR3, as DNA: TGCAGCGTTGGGGAGGGGCGGGGTGTTGGCTATGGCTACACCTTC. Translating gives CSVGEGRGVGYGYTF.

Remarks on this clone: One end of the junction is discordant with germline, which a read error may explain. V usage is TRBV7-9 and J usage is TRBJ2-2; the D gene is possibly TRBD2 (5 bases). The CDR3 has 15 amino acids. Germline V gene sequence: CDR1 SEHNR, CDR2 FQNEAQ (reference sequence). CDR3 in amino acids: CSSSPNGVNTGELFF. The CDR3 bases are TGTTCCAGCAGCCCTAACGGGGTAAACACCGGGGAGCTGTTTTTT.

The chain has TRBV19 and TRBJ1-3, with D uncertain. Germline V lookup: CDR1 LNHDA, CDR2 SQIVND (reference sequence). This CDR3 has 14 amino acids. Trimming removed 6 bases at V and 2 bases at J, with 11 bases between. In DNA form, the CDR3 reads TGTGCCAGTAGCGAGGCGGCACCTGGAAACACCATATATTTT. Translating it yields CASSEAAPGNTIYF.

The rearrangement uses TRBV5-1 and TRBJ2-3; D is ambiguous. V lost 4 bases to trimming and J lost 0 bases, with 3 bases between them. The CDR3 contains 12 residues. Germline CDR1 SGHRS, CDR2 YFSETQ. This CDR3 reads CASSPSTDTQYF. In DNA form, the CDR3 reads TGCGCCAGCAGCCCTAGCACAGATACGCAGTATTTT.

This chain uses TRBV7-6 with TRBJ2-1; 14 bases map to TRBD2. CDR1 and CDR2 from the germline V gene are SGHVS and FNYEAQ. There are 17 residues in the CDR3. With V trimmed by 5 bases and J by 5 bases, 8 bases remained unmatched. The CDR3 nucleotides read TGTGCCAGCAGCCTAAGGACTAGCGGGAGGATAAACAATGAGCAGTTCTTC. Its translation is CASSLRTSGRINNEQFF.

This clone was seen only a few times. The chain uses TRBV5-5 and TRBJ2-3; 8 bases are shared with TRBD1. V dropped 4 bases and J dropped 5; count of bases not matched to a gene: 9. This CDR3 has 15 residues. Germline CDR1 SGHKS, CDR2 YYEKEE (reference sequence). CDR3 DNA sequence: TGTGCCAGCAGCCCCGGACAGGGTCGTGTAGATACGCAGTATTTT. It translates to CASSPGQGRVDTQYF. Combining the CDR3 with reference TRBV5-5 and TRBJ2-3 gives the whole variable domain DAGVTQSPTHLIKTRGQQVTLRCSPISGHKSVSWYQQVLGQGPQFIFQYYEKEERGRGNFPDRFSARQFPNYSSELNVNALLLGDSALYLCASSPGQGRVDTQYFGPGTRLTVL.

The chain couples TRBV5-1 to TRBJ1-3; unclear D gene. V shed 0 bases and J shed 0 bases, with 10 bases lying between them. The CDR3 runs 16 residues. The germline gives CDR1 SGHRS, CDR2 YFSETQ. DNA for the CDR3: TGCGCCAGCAGCTTGGGGAGCCTCAGCTCTGGAAACACCATATATTTT. It is translated as CASSLGSLSSGNTIYF.

The J gene is TRBJ1-5, the V gene TRBV5-8, with TRBD1 matching 7 bases. V gave up 6 bases and J gave up 6 bases; unmatched junction bases: 9. The CDR3 is made up of 14 amino acids. Germline V gives CDR1 SGHTS, CDR2 YDEGEE. The CDR3 sequence is CASTPGQRSQPQHF. The CDR3 nucleotides are TGTGCCAGCACTCCGGGACAGCGGTCTCAGCCCCAGCATTTT.

The count of this clone is one. The chain is built from TRBV5-4 and TRBJ1-2; TRBD1 matches at 8 bases. V lost 0 bases to trimming and J lost 4 bases; unmatched junction nucleotides: 5. The CDR3 is 15 amino acids. Germline assignment: CDR1 SGHNT and CDR2 YYREEE (reference sequence). This chain's CDR3 is CASSLGGQGSYGYTF. The DNA of the CDR3 is TGTGCCAGCAGCTTGGGAGGACAGGGAAGCTATGGCTACACCTTC.

The V and J genes are TRBV30 and TRBJ1-1; D is possibly TRBD1 (5 bases). The CDR3 runs 15 residues. Trimming left V 2 bases short and J 0 bases short, with 13 bases between. CDR1 is GTSNPN, CDR2 SVGIG, per germline (reference sequence). As DNA, the CDR3 is TGTGCCTGGAGTTCAAACTTCAGGGTGAACACTGAAGCTTTCTTT. Protein product: CAWSSNFRVNTEAFF.

This clone was seen just once. The chain has TRBV5-4 and TRBJ2-1; 11 nucleotides line up with TRBD2. Germline CDR1 reads SGHNT; CDR2 reads YYREEE (reference sequence). This CDR3 is built from 15 residues. V dropped 4 bases and J dropped 6; count of bases not matched to a gene: 6. The CDR3 region has the DNA TGTGCCAGCAGCGGAACTAGCGGGAGTGCCAATGAGCAGTTCTTC. Translation: CASSGTSGSANEQFF.

This sequence joins TRBV10-3 and TRBJ2-1; D might be TRBD2 (5 bases). Germline V gene lookup returns CDR1 ENHRY and CDR2 SYGVKD. The V end lost 2 bases, the J end lost 6 bases, and 8 bases lay between the germline ends. The CDR3 is 13 amino acids. For the CDR3, the DNA is TGTGCCATCAGTGAGCCTAGCAGCAATGAGCAGTTCTTC. Translating it yields CAISEPSSNEQFF.

The chain is built from TRBV21-1 and TRBJ1-5; TRBD1, the table's D call, was not compared with the DNA. TRBV21-1 is marked as a pseudogene. The CDR3 contains 14 residues. The CDR3 spells CASLQGGGNQPQHF. The DNA for the CDR3 is TGTGCCAGTCTACAGGGGGGCGGCAATCAGCCCCAGCATTTT.

In this sample, this clone turned up once. V gene TRBV28 combines with J gene TRBJ2-7; perhaps TRBD2 as D (6 bases). CDR1 is MDHEN and CDR2 is SYDVKM in the germline V gene. V gave up 3 bases and J gave up 2 bases, with 11 bases separating them. The CDR3 length is 14 residues. The CDR3 DNA reads as TGTGCCAGCAGTTTTAGGCGGGGTACCTACGAGCAGTACTTC. Its protein is CASSFRRGTYEQYF.

The chain recombines TRBV5-1 with TRBJ2-1; 10 bases line up with TRBD1. The trim removed 3 bases at V and 0 bases at J, leaving 0 bases unmatched. CDR1 and CDR2 (germline): SGHRS, YFSETQ. This CDR3 comprises 15 residues. The CDR3 nucleotides are TGCGCCAGCAGCTGGACAGGGGGCTCCTACAATGAGCAGTTCTTC. Its translation: CASSWTGGSYNEQFF.

This clone was seen a single time. The chain joins TRBV5-6 to TRBJ2-7, with TRBD2 matching over 9 bases. The germline V gene encodes CDR1 SGHDT and CDR2 YYEEEE. The CDR3 length is 14 residues. The junction had 6 bases not matched to a gene; V was cut back by 4 bases and J by 4 bases. CDR3 sequence: CASSIAGADYEQYF. CDR3 DNA sequence: TGTGCCAGCAGCATAGCGGGAGCCGATTACGAGCAGTACTTC.

The gene calls are TRBV15 and TRBJ1-2; 7 bases match TRBD1. Germline V lookup: CDR1 LNHNV, CDR2 YYDKDF (reference sequence). The trim removed 11 bases at V and 7 bases at J, leaving 22 bases unmatched. The CDR3 runs 16 residues. The CDR3 DNA reads TGTGCCGCACAGAAAGGGCAGACAGGGTTATCTTCTGGCTACACCTTC. It yields the protein CAAQKGQTGLSSGYTF.

This rearrangement joins TRBV7-2 to TRBJ2-5; TRBD1 aligns across 12 bases. This CDR3 region has 15 residues. Germline values: CDR1 SGHTA, CDR2 FQGNSA. V lost 5 bases to trimming and J lost 5 bases; unmatched junction nucleotides: 6. The DNA of the CDR3 is TGTGCCAGCAGCCCCGGGACAGGGGGCTGGGAGACCCAGTACTTC. This codes for CASSPGTGGWETQYF.

The V call is TRBV9, the J call TRBJ1-3; maybe TRBD1 (6 bases). The germline CDR1 and CDR2 sequences are SGDLS and YYNGEE. V lost 3 bases to trimming and J lost 4 bases, with 11 bases between them. The CDR3 sequence is 14 residues long. CDR3 DNA: TGTGCCAGCAGCGCCCGGACAGCAGGAAACACCATATATTTT. Residues: CASSARTAGNTIYF.

The V call is TRBV19, the J call TRBJ2-5, with 9 bases lining up with TRBD2. The germline V gene encodes CDR1 LNHDA and CDR2 SQIVND (reference sequence). V was clipped by 3 bases and J by 4 bases; unmatched bases: 9. CDR3 length equals 16 residues. The CDR3 is CASSIPSAGGGETQYF. The CDR3 DNA follows: TGTGCCAGTAGTATCCCCTCAGCGGGAGGAGGAGAGACCCAGTACTTC. Using reference TRBV19 and TRBJ2-5 for the parts outside the CDR3, the full variable domain is DGGITQSPKYLFRKEGQNVTLSCEQNLNHDAMYWYRQDPGQGLRLIYYSQIVNDFQKGDIAEGYSVSREKKESFPLTVTSAQKNPTAFYLCASSIPSAGGGETQYFGPGTRLLVL.

CDR3 sequence reads: CASSPLTGVEAFF. The DNA of the CDR3 is TGTGCCAGCTCACCACTGACAGGAGTTGAAGCTTTCTTT. The chain carries TRBV18 and TRBJ1-1, with TRBD1 as a possible D gene (6 bases). Germline V CDR1 and CDR2: KGHSH, LQKENI. This CDR3 has 13 amino acids. The V end lost 1 base, the J end lost 7 bases, and 10 bases lay between the germline ends.

The chain carries TRBV9 and TRBJ2-1; 12 nucleotides match TRBD2. Trimming cost V 4 bases and J 4 bases; bases outside gene matches: 3. From germline, CDR1 is SGDLS and CDR2 YYNGEE. The CDR3 contains 15 residues. CDR3 protein: CASSHLAGGYNEQFF. CDR3 nucleotides: TGTGCCAGCAGCCATCTAGCGGGAGGGTACAATGAGCAGTTCTTC.

V gene TRBV19 combines with J gene TRBJ2-1, with 10 bases identical to TRBD2. Germline trimming cut 9 bases from V and 5 bases from J; bases unmatched to any gene: 7. The V gene's germline CDR1 is LNHDA and CDR2 SQIVND (reference sequence). The CDR3 totals 14 residues. DNA of the CDR3: TGTGCCAGCCAACTAGCGGGAACCCACAATGAGCAGTTCTTC. It yields the protein CASQLAGTHNEQFF.

V usage is TRBV2 and J usage is TRBJ2-1, with a tentative D call TRBD1 (6 bases). Trimming stripped 10 bases from V and 1 base from J, with 14 bases between. CDR3 size: 14 residues. The germline gives CDR1 SNHLY, CDR2 FYNNEI. The CDR3 reads CATSGASSYNEQFF. The CDR3 DNA reads as TGTGCCACCTCAGGGGCTAGTTCCTACAATGAGCAGTTCTTC. Full variable domain (remainder filled in from reference TRBV2 and TRBJ2-1): EPEVTQTPSHQVTQMGQEVILRCVPISNHLYFYWYRQILGQKVEFLVSFYNNEISEKSEIFDDQFSVERPDGSNFTLKIRSTKLEDSAMYFCATSGASSYNEQFFGPGTRLTVL.

The rearrangement joins TRBV28 to TRBJ1-2; 7 bases are a match to TRBD1. Germline V gene lookup returns CDR1 MDHEN and CDR2 SYDVKM. CDR3 size: 15 residues. V lost 5 bases and J lost 5; bases outside the gene matches: 11. The CDR3 loop reads CASSRTGGGMYGYTF. The DNA for the CDR3 is TGTGCCAGCAGTAGGACAGGAGGAGGGATGTATGGCTACACCTTC.